This TCR beta chain was identified in a study of blood T cell repertoires in COVID-19 (dated by TCRdb to the early 2020s). In terms of the full investigation: Collaborator samples came from the United States, Italy and Spain and covered acute and convalescent phases of COVID-19. The material from the prospective study consisted of cDNA or gDNA derived from T cells, B-cell-depleted T cells, or PBMCs. The dataset comprised deeply sampled blood TCRbeta repertoires from subjects exposed to, actively infected with, or recovered from COVID-19. The repertoires were released in a freely available public database intended as a resource for research on the immune response to SARS-CoV-2. The samples were drawn from the first 160 participants of the ongoing ImmuneRACE study and from roughly 1,300 subjects provided by 6 global collaborators. Sample metadata almost always included a de-identified subject ID, COVID-19 status, age in years and sex. HLA class I and class II types, where available, came from metadata supplied by the sample provider rather than from assay-based typing. Overall results and qualifications from the work: The amount of clinical and demographic metadata varied by source and participant and was provided uncurated.

In the prospective study, participants were about 18 to 95 years old, resided in fewer than 25 geographic areas of the United States, and were enrolled through a virtual design. In the prospective study, cohorts were assigned on the basis of participant-reported clinical history obtained from a screening survey and a study questionnaire. In the prospective study, mobile phlebotomists collected whole blood, serum and a nasopharyngeal or oropharyngeal swab from each participant. Additional blood draws and questionnaires over an approximately two-month period could optionally be provided by prospective study participants. Before DNA extraction, prospective study blood samples were shipped either frozen or at room temperature. TCRbeta CDR3 regions were amplified from genomic DNA using the immunoSEQ Assay, a bias-controlled multiplex PCR. Per the authors' processing: The number of nucleated cells in each sample was estimated from the amplification of reference gene primers within the assay. To quantify the absolute abundance of each unique TCRbeta CDR3 rearrangement, sequence reads were collapsed and filtered. For each sample, productive Simpson clonality was calculated as the square root of Simpson's diversity index over productive rearrangements. Not all clones reach the TCRdb copy of this immuneACCESS table, which keeps in-frame sequences only. Checked studies attribute under half of the gap to unresolved V genes and leave the rest unexplained. V, J and clone size are those of that table, while D and trimming were read from the DNA. A total of a few hundred thousand clones appear in this sample, over 80% of them only once. The ten largest clones capture about 9.4% of the sample.

On this clone itself: Its antigen remains unidentified. No quality values exist for individual bases; no much larger clone is one base distant.

The specimen was PBMCs or T cells enriched from blood (not recorded which). The receptor was derived from a man younger than 35 with acute COVID-19.

The CDR3 corresponds to CAISESTGEDEQYF. The nucleotide sequence reads TGTGCCATCAGTGAGTCAACAGGGGAGGACGAGCAGTACTTC. The chain couples TRBV10-3 to TRBJ2-7; TRBD1 could be the D gene, as 7 bases match. From the cysteine through the phenylalanine, the CDR3 covers 14 amino acids. The read is trimmed to its CDR3 DNA, 42 bases read in frame from base 1. Relative to germline, V is 0 bases shorter and J is 5 bases shorter, with 11 bases between their ends. Sequences ENHRY (CDR1) and SYGVKD (CDR2) are obtained from the germline V gene.